This TCR beta chain was profiled in a study of brain T cells in children with intractable seizures. TCRdb keeps only in-frame clones here, not all; method: immunoSEQ multiplex PCR. The sample yields 300,000 to 400,000 clones, 93% seen once. Time point meaning: blood from clinic visit 5 months post-surgery; TSC patient then seizure free. The CDR3 totals 18 residues. Germline V lookup: CDR1 LGHNA, CDR2 YNFKEQ. Trimming pared 4 bases from V and 0 bases from J, leaving 20 bases between. This TCR was sampled from a boy under two years old with tuberous sclerosis and intractable seizures. Sequenced here: peripheral blood, sampled 4 to 6 months after surgery. The gene calls are TRBV4-2 and TRBJ2-3; D is possibly TRBD2 (7 bases). The CDR3 spells CASSRRGGDRSSTDTQYF. The CDR3 DNA reads as TGTGCCAGCAGCCGGAGGGGGGGTGACAGATCTAGCACAGATACGCAGTATTTT.